This T cell receptor (beta chain) appears in the sequencing data of a study of blood T cell repertoires in COVID-19. As for the study in general: Some COVID-19 samples were acute and others convalescent; all came from the United States, Italy and Spain.

The CDR3 contains 14 residues. V gave up 5 bases and J gave up 0 bases, with 12 bases separating them. Germline-derived CDR1 and CDR2 are SGHDT and YYEEEE. The method was immunoSEQ multiplex PCR; TCRdb's version includes in-frame clones alone and lacks a portion of them. The data show about 150,000 clones, approximately 80% seen once. This TCR came from a man between 65 and 85 years old who had been exposed to COVID-19. The chain is built from TRBV5-6 and TRBJ2-7; weak D call: TRBD1 (6 bases). The material sequenced was PBMCs or T cells enriched from blood (not recorded which). The CDR3 DNA is TGTGCCAGCAGGGGGACAAGGAGCTCCTACGAGCAGTACTTC. It codes for CASRGTRSSYEQYF.